This note documents a single T cell receptor (beta chain) sequence. CDR1 is KGHSH, CDR2 LQKENI, per germline. V was shortened by 3 bases and J by 1 base, with 9 bases between the two germline ends. The CDR3 extends over 14 amino acids. The data derive from a study of cytomegalovirus exposure and HLA in healthy donors. Primers included in the PCR were 60 Vbeta and 13 Jbeta primers. Here immunoSEQ multiplex PCR was the method, and the copy in TCRdb shows in-frame clones only, minus some. The sample table sets out approximately 40,000 clones. Sequenced input: PBMCs. This clonotype originated in a young woman in good health and CMV-seronegative. V gene TRBV18 combines with J gene TRBJ2-5, with D perhaps TRBD2 (5 bases). The chain's CDR3 is CASSPLSGQETQYF. CDR3 nucleotide sequence: TGTGCCAGCTCACCTCTCAGCGGCCAAGAGACCCAGTACTTC.